This T cell receptor beta chain was recovered during a study of cytomegalovirus exposure and HLA in healthy donors. Using immunoSEQ multiplex PCR, the repertoire was profiled, and TCRdb retains in-frame clones only, with some absent. In the table there are approximately 180,000 clones, around 86% of which are singletons. Points from the study as a whole: Among the CMV-associated chains, a few were confirmed in vitro as specific for CMV antigens.

Trimming at V came to 4 bases and at J to 5 bases, leaving 6 bases not matched to a gene. Germline V lookup: CDR1 SGHNT, CDR2 YYREEE (reference sequence). This CDR3 spans 15 amino acids. The study drew the donors from its approximately 130-subject validation cohort, separate from the approximately 700-subject first cohort. This clone was detected only once. What it recognizes is unknown. The TCR comes from a man aged 18 to 35 in good health and CMV-seropositive. Material: PBMCs. V usage is TRBV5-4 and J usage is TRBJ2-5; 12 nucleotides align to TRBD1. The CDR3 bases are TGTGCCAGCAGCCGTGGGACAGGGGGCCGGGAGACCCAGTACTTC. This sequence encodes CASSRGTGGRETQYF.